This T cell receptor beta chain was found in a study of PD-1 blockade in classical Hodgkin lymphoma. Study-wide points: Diminished baseline TCR diversity has been reported in newly diagnosed patients relative to healthy donors.

The CDR3 contains 13 residues. V dropped 10 bases and J dropped 3 bases, with 16 bases sitting between them. Germline V gene data show CDR1 as MNHNY and CDR2 as SVGAGI (reference sequence). Assay: immunoSEQ multiplex PCR; the TCRdb copy retains only in-frame clones and omits some. The top ten clones hold roughly 3.1% of a sample with roughly 42,000 clones, about 72% of them seen once. Of note for this clone: Antigen specificity is unknown.

Each and every patient relapsed after autologous stem cell transplantation, and patients got differing brentuximab vedotin exposure. This chain connects TRBV6-6 to TRBJ2-7; a weak D match, TRBD1 (6 bases). This TCR derives from a human donor with classical Hodgkin lymphoma. Sequenced here: peripheral blood mononuclear cells (PBMCs), sampled at baseline. The CDR3, as DNA: TGTGCCACTACTCGAGGGACATACTACGAGCAGTACTTC. It yields the protein CATTRGTYYEQYF.